These 23 T cell receptor beta chains were all obtained from the same sample, sequenced in a study of blood T cell repertoires in COVID-19. Data came from immunoSEQ multiplex PCR; TCRdb stores just in-frame clones and leaves some out. The repertoire holds about 46,000 clones, with around 83% as singletons. The specimen was PBMCs or T cells enriched from blood (not recorded which). These receptor sequences come from a woman aged 50 to 60 who had recovered from COVID-19.

This chain joins TRBV4-3 and TRBJ2-3, with D possibly being TRBD2 (5 bases). V was trimmed by 3 bases and J by 13 bases, leaving 17 bases between them. Looked up from germline, CDR1 is LGHNA and CDR2 is YSLEER. The CDR3 runs to 13 residues. The CDR3 sequence: CASSQETRDLKYF. In DNA, the CDR3 is TGCGCCAGCAGCCAGGAAACCCGGGATCTAAAGTATTTT.

The V gene is TRBV6-2 or TRBV6-3, the J gene TRBJ2-7; D not resolved. The CDR3 consists of 14 residues. CDR1 MNHEY and CDR2 SVGEGT come from the germline V gene. The V and J ends lost 4 bases and 1 base respectively, with 11 bases between them. The CDR3 region is CASSLTRPSYEQYF. DNA for the CDR3: TGTGCCAGCAGTTTGACACGTCCATCCTACGAGCAGTACTTC.

The genes are TRBV18 and TRBJ1-5, with no clear D. CDR3 length: 14 residues. The V gene's germline CDR1 is KGHSH and CDR2 LQKENI. Deletions cut 5 bases from V and 7 bases from J, with 15 bases between. CDR3 protein: CASSEAGFFQPQHF. CDR3 coding DNA: TGTGCCAGCTCAGAAGCAGGTTTCTTCCAGCCCCAGCATTTT.

The rearrangement joins TRBV5-4 to TRBJ2-1, with D perhaps TRBD2 (6 bases). The CDR3 runs to 15 residues. The germline gives CDR1 SGHNT, CDR2 YYREEE (reference sequence). With 4 bases removed from V and 9 bases from J, the gap between germline ends came to 20 bases. The CDR3 protein is CASSRGTKALSEQFF. CDR3 DNA: TGTGCCAGCAGCCGCGGGACCAAGGCGTTGAGTGAGCAGTTCTTC.

Comments on this clone: One junction end disagrees with the germline gene, perhaps due to a read error. The V call is TRBV18, the J call TRBJ1-2; D not resolved. The CDR3 has 15 amino acids. Germline-derived CDR1 and CDR2 are KGHSH and LQKENI. The CDR3 sequence is CASSPLPQTNYGYTF. In DNA form, the CDR3 reads TGTGCCAGCTCGCCACTACCACAAACTAACTATGGCTACACCTTC.

The J gene is TRBJ1-3, the V gene TRBV19; D unresolved. This CDR3 has 15 residues. Germline V gene lookup returns CDR1 LNHDA and CDR2 SQIVND (reference sequence). V was shortened by 4 bases and J by 0 bases, with 10 bases between the two germline ends. The CDR3 DNA sequence: TGTGCCAGTAGTAAAGACCGCTACTCTGGAAACACCATATATTTT. As protein: CASSKDRYSGNTIYF.

V is TRBV28 and J is TRBJ2-2; weak D call: TRBD2 (6 bases). There are 15 residues in the CDR3. The germline V gene has CDR1 MDHEN and CDR2 SYDVKM. V lost 6 bases and J lost 5, with 16 bases in between. As DNA, the CDR3 is TGTGCCAGCAGAGGGGCCGGCGGGGCTACCGGGGAGCTGTTTTTT. Its translation is CASRGAGGATGELFF.

This rearrangement joins TRBV27 to TRBJ1-6; TRBD1 might be the D (6 bases). There are 15 residues in the CDR3. Trimming shortened V by 10 bases and J by 7 bases, and 20 bases separated the two germline ends. In germline, CDR1 is MNHEY, CDR2 SMNVEV (reference sequence). CDR3 sequence reads: CATKRGGRGNSPLHF. The CDR3 bases are TGTGCCACTAAAAGGGGGGGGAGAGGAAATTCACCCCTCCACTTT.

This chain links TRBV7-9 with TRBJ2-1, with D unclear. CDR1 is SEHNR, CDR2 FQNEAQ, per germline (reference sequence). The CDR3 length is 14 residues. Deletions cut 4 bases from V and 9 bases from J, with 16 bases between. The CDR3, as DNA: TGTGCCAGCAGCTCCCGTCTAGTCCCGGGTGAGCAGTTCTTC. Amino acid sequence: CASSSRLVPGEQFF.

The genes are TRBV6-1 and TRBJ1-4; the D is unclear. Germline V lookup: CDR1 MNHNS, CDR2 SASEGT. V lost 4 bases and J 10 bases, leaving 22 bases between the germline ends. This CDR3 contains 16 residues. The CDR3 nucleotides read TGTGCCAGCAGTGTGAACTCGAGGCGTTTTGGAGGAAAACTGTTTTTT. This codes for CASSVNSRRFGGKLFF.

The V call is TRBV18, the J call TRBJ2-7; D ambiguous. In germline, CDR1 is KGHSH, CDR2 LQKENI. This CDR3 region has 14 residues. V dropped 2 bases and J dropped 1 base, with 9 bases sitting between them. CDR3 bases: TGTGCCAGCTCACCAGTAACCCAGTCCTACGAGCAGTACTTC. This gives the protein CASSPVTQSYEQYF.

The chain uses TRBV6-1 and TRBJ1-4; possibly TRBD1 for D (5 bases). Trimming took off 2 bases at V and 5 bases at J, with 15 bases between the two ends. Germline assignment: CDR1 MNHNS and CDR2 SASEGT. The CDR3 has 16 amino acids. For the CDR3, the DNA is TGTGCCAGCAGTGAATATTTGGGGCGAATGAATGAAAAACTGTTTTTT. This gives the protein CASSEYLGRMNEKLFF.

The chain is built from TRBV2 and TRBJ1-4; tentative D call: TRBD1 (6 bases). CDR3 size: 13 residues. The V gene lost 8 bases and the J gene lost 4 bases, with 11 bases spanning the gap. Per germline, CDR1 SNHLY and CDR2 FYNNEI. CDR3 DNA sequence: TGTGCCAGCCGGGAGGGGGATAATGAAAAACTGTTTTTT. It codes for CASREGDNEKLFF. The full variable domain, rest sourced from reference TRBV2 and TRBJ1-4, is EPEVTQTPSHQVTQMGQEVILRCVPISNHLYFYWYRQILGQKVEFLVSFYNNEISEKSEIFDDQFSVERPDGSNFTLKIRSTKLEDSAMYFCASREGDNEKLFFGSGTQLSVL.

This sequence joins TRBV4-1 and TRBJ1-2, with D tentatively TRBD1 (6 bases). The CDR3 is made up of 13 amino acids. Germline CDR1 reads MGHRA; CDR2 reads YSYEKL. V was shortened by 4 bases and J by 4 bases, with 10 bases between the two germline ends. CDR3 sequence (DNA): TGCGCCAGCAGCCTTACAGGGACCTATGGCTACACCTTC. It is translated as CASSLTGTYGYTF.

The chain employs TRBV19 and TRBJ2-7; TRBD2 matches at 11 bases. With 4 bases clipped from V and 4 bases from J, the junction kept 6 bases outside the gene matches. The germline V gene encodes CDR1 LNHDA and CDR2 SQIVND (reference sequence). The CDR3 runs to 15 residues. CDR3 residues: CASSSGTSGKYEQYF. Written as DNA, the CDR3 is TGTGCCAGTAGTAGCGGGACTAGCGGTAAATACGAGCAGTACTTC. The variable domain in full, completed from reference TRBV19 and TRBJ2-7, reads DGGITQSPKYLFRKEGQNVTLSCEQNLNHDAMYWYRQDPGQGLRLIYYSQIVNDFQKGDIAEGYSVSREKKESFPLTVTSAQKNPTAFYLCASSSGTSGKYEQYFGPGTRLTVT.

J is TRBJ2-7 and V is TRBV3-1 (or the pseudogene TRBV3-2), with 8 nucleotides matching TRBD1. Germline CDR1 and CDR2: LGHDT and YNNKEL (reference sequence). V shed 4 bases and J 0 bases; nucleotides not matched to a gene: 8. The CDR3 has 16 amino acids. CDR3: CASSPSGTGFSYEQYF. In DNA form, the CDR3 reads TGTGCCAGCAGCCCCTCCGGGACAGGCTTCTCCTACGAGCAGTACTTC.

The rearrangement joins TRBV25-1 to TRBJ2-7; tentatively, D is TRBD1 (6 bases). Germline-derived CDR1 and CDR2 are MGHDK and SYGVNS. This CDR3 comprises 13 residues. Trimming took off 4 bases at V and 3 bases at J, with 10 bases between the two ends. This CDR3 reads CASSAAGDYEQYF. The DNA for the CDR3 is TGTGCCAGCAGTGCCGCAGGGGACTACGAGCAGTACTTC.

The V and J genes are TRBV28 and TRBJ2-2; 7 bases are shared with TRBD2. The V and J ends lost 6 bases and 3 bases, in that order; junction bases with no gene match: 4. Looked up from germline, CDR1 is MDHEN and CDR2 is SYDVKM. The CDR3 runs 14 residues. The CDR3 sequence: CASRDSGYTGELFF. CDR3 nucleotides: TGTGCCAGCAGGGATAGCGGGTACACCGGGGAGCTGTTTTTT.

Here the CDR3 DNA reads TGTGCCAGCAGCCCAGCTATCGACTCCTTAGAGACCCAGTACTTC. Translated, it gives CASSPAIDSLETQYF. J is TRBJ2-5 and V is TRBV3-1 (or the pseudogene TRBV3-2); D unclear. The CDR3 runs 15 residues. Germline CDR1 is LGHDT and CDR2 is YNNKEL (reference sequence). Trimming stripped 4 bases from V and 4 bases from J, with 16 bases between.

This chain joins TRBV5-1 and TRBJ2-3; TRBD2 aligns across 10 bases. This CDR3 is 15 amino acids long. The germline CDR1 and CDR2 sequences are SGHRS and YFSETQ. V was pared by 0 bases and J by 6 bases, with 4 bases of the junction left unmatched. DNA of the CDR3: TGCGCCAGCAGCTTGGCCACTAGCGGGGAGGATACGCAGTATTTT. It codes for CASSLATSGEDTQYF.

The rearrangement joins TRBV25-1 to TRBJ1-6, with 7 bases identical to TRBD1. This CDR3 is 14 amino acids long. V shed 5 bases, J shed 7 bases, and the junction held 5 bases outside the gene matches. Per the germline V gene, CDR1 is MGHDK and CDR2 is SYGVNS. The DNA for the CDR3 is TGTGCCAGCAGTACCGGGACAGCGAATTCACCCCTCCACTTT. Its protein is CASSTGTANSPLHF.

The count of this clone is one. The V call is TRBV16, the J call TRBJ1-1; the D gene is possibly TRBD1 (6 bases). The CDR3 extends over 16 amino acids. V was pared by 0 bases and J by 0 bases, with 11 bases between. The V gene's germline CDR1 is KGHSY and CDR2 FQNENV. The CDR3 protein is CASSQSRQVMNTEAFF. CDR3 nucleotide sequence: TGTGCCAGCAGCCAATCGCGACAGGTCATGAACACTGAAGCTTTCTTT.

The gene calls are TRBV10-2 and TRBJ1-5; 10 bases map to TRBD1. This CDR3 spans 19 amino acids. The trim removed 4 bases at V and 2 bases at J, leaving 14 bases unmatched. Germline CDR1 reads WSHSY; CDR2 reads SAAADI. The CDR3 DNA reads as TGCGCCAGCAGTGGAAGGACAGGGGGTCCGGGTGGAGGCAATCAGCCCCAGCATTTT. It is translated as CASSGRTGGPGGGNQPQHF.